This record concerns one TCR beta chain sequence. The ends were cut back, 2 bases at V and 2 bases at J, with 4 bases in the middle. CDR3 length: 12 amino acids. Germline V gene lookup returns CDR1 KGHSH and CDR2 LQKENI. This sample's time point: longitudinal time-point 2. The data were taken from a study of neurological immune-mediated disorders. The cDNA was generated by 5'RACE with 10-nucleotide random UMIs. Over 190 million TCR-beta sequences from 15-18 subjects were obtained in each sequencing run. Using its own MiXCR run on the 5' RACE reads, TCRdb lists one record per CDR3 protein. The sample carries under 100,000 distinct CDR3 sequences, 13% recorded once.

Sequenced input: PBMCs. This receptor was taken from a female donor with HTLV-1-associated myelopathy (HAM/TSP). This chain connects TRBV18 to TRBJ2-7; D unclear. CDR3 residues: CASSPFPYEQYF. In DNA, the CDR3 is TGTGCCAGCTCACCATTCCCCTACGAGCAGTACTTC.